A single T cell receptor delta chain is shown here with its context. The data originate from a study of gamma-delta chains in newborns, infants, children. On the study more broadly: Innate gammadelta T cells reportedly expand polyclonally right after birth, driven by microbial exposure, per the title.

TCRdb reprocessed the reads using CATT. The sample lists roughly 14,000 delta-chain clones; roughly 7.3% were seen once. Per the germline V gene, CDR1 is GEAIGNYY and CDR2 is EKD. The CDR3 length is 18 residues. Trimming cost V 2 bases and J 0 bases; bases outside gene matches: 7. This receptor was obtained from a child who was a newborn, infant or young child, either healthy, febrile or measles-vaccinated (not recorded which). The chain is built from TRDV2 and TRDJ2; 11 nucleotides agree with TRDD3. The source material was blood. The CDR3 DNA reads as TGTGCCTGTGACATACTGGGGGATAGGGCGTCTTTGACAGCACAACTCTTCTTT. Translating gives CACDILGDRASLTAQLFF.